The clone carrying this TCR beta chain was seen more than once but under ten times. This record comes from a study of molecular identifiers for immune sequencing clone quantification. TCRdb ran MiXCR on the PCR reads and lists one entry per CDR3 protein. The sample holds roughly 93,000 distinct CDR3 sequences; 20% to 25% are singletons and the top ten take about 0.8%. CDR3 length: 16 residues. Trimming left V 0 bases short and J 6 bases short, with 15 bases between. The germline gives CDR1 LGHNA, CDR2 YSLEER. This TCR was sampled from a human donor in good health. Some libraries in this study had Jurkat cell RNA spiked in. This rearrangement joins TRBV4-3 to TRBJ2-4; possible D gene TRBD2, 6 bases. Source material: naive CD8+ T cells from blood, with Jurkat cell RNA spiked in. The sample's subset: FACS-sorted CD8+CD4-CCR7+CD45RA+ naive T cells. The CDR3 sequence is CASSQDRLVTGNIQYF. Written as DNA, the CDR3 is TGCGCCAGCAGCCAAGACCGACTAGTAACGGGAAACATTCAGTACTTC.